These 20 T cell receptor beta chains share one sample of origin, sequenced in a study of blood T cell repertoires in COVID-19. Sequencing was performed with immunoSEQ multiplex PCR; in TCRdb, only in-frame clones are kept and a portion is missing. This table holds some 310,000 clones, 80% to 90% found once. Sequenced sample: peripheral blood. All receptors derive from a man aged 45-65 years with active or convalescent COVID-19.

The rearrangement uses TRBV6-1 and TRBJ1-2, with D tentatively TRBD1 (6 bases). Germline values: CDR1 MNHNS, CDR2 SASEGT. Trimming removed 5 bases at V and 8 bases at J, with 18 bases between. This CDR3 comprises 14 residues. The CDR3 region is CASSSIGVRGGYTF. In DNA form, the CDR3 reads TGTGCCAGCAGTTCCATAGGGGTGAGGGGGGGCTACACCTTC.

The chain combines TRBV28 with TRBJ1-2; 7 bases are a match to TRBD1. The CDR3 covers 14 residues. The germline V gene encodes CDR1 MDHEN and CDR2 SYDVKM. Trimming removed 5 bases from V and 8 bases from J; junction bases left unmatched: 11. This CDR3 reads CASSTPDRWGGYTF. DNA of the CDR3: TGTGCCAGCAGTACCCCGGACAGGTGGGGCGGCTACACCTTC.

The chain carries TRBV19 and TRBJ1-2, with 8 bases aligning to TRBD1. J was trimmed by 8 bases and V by 6 bases; bases with no gene match: 11. Germline V gene lookup returns CDR1 LNHDA and CDR2 SQIVND (reference sequence). This CDR3 region has 14 residues. CDR3 in DNA: TGTGCCAGTAGCCCTCGGACAGGGAGTCACGGCTACACCTTC. This translates into CASSPRTGSHGYTF.

Here the CDR3 reads CASSIRQAQDTEAFF. Here the CDR3 DNA reads TGCGCCAGCAGCATCCGACAGGCACAGGACACTGAAGCTTTCTTT. The genes are TRBV5-1 and TRBJ1-1; TRBD1 is a possible D gene (6 bases). CDR1 is SGHRS and CDR2 is YFSETQ in the germline V gene. Trimming took 4 bases from V and 3 from J, leaving 16 bases between them. The CDR3 totals 15 residues.

The chain joins TRBV9 to TRBJ1-4; 8 nucleotides match TRBD1. The V gene end was trimmed by 2 bases and the J gene end by 5 bases; junction bases not matched to a gene: 5. CDR1 SGDLS and CDR2 YYNGEE come from the germline V gene. The CDR3 length is 15 residues. The CDR3 here is CASSVQGAPNEKLFF. CDR3 DNA: TGTGCCAGCAGCGTCCAGGGGGCCCCAAATGAAAAACTGTTTTTT.

V gene TRBV7-3 combines with J gene TRBJ1-1, with 9 nucleotides matching TRBD1. V was clipped by 5 bases and J by 1 base; unmatched bases: 5. The germline V gene encodes CDR1 SGHTA and CDR2 FQGTGA. This CDR3 contains 15 residues. In DNA form, the CDR3 reads TGTGCCAGCAGCCCCCAGGGACAGGGGAACACTGAAGCTTTCTTT. It is translated as CASSPQGQGNTEAFF.

This clone was found a few times. The chain uses TRBV30 and TRBJ2-1; D gene unclear. V lost 0 bases and J lost 4, with 7 bases in between. CDR1 is GTSNPN, CDR2 SVGIG, per germline (reference sequence). This CDR3 region has 13 residues. In nucleotides, the CDR3 is TGTGCCTGGAGTGTATCCCTTTACAATGAGCAGTTCTTC. It translates to CAWSVSLYNEQFF.

This clone was found once. The chain uses TRBV6-5 and TRBJ1-6; no clear D gene. This CDR3 contains 16 residues. Trimming took 3 bases from V and 10 from J, leaving 19 bases between them. Germline V lookup: CDR1 MNHEY, CDR2 SVGAGI. CDR3 amino acids: CASSYSGLPTNSPLHF. CDR3 nucleotides: TGTGCCAGCAGTTATTCAGGTCTTCCAACCAACTCACCCCTCCACTTT.

V and J are TRBV9 and TRBJ2-6, with TRBD1 matching 9 bases. The germline V gene encodes CDR1 SGDLS and CDR2 YYNGEE. Germline trimming cut 0 bases from V and 2 bases from J; bases unmatched to any gene: 3. The CDR3 sequence is 17 residues long. CDR3 sequence (DNA): TGTGCCAGCAGCGTAGGGACAGGGGTGGCTGGGGCCAACGTCCTGACTTTC. Its protein product is CASSVGTGVAGANVLTF.

The chain recombines TRBV4-3 with TRBJ1-5; D not certain. CDR1 LGHNA and CDR2 YSLEER come from the germline V gene. The CDR3 extends over 16 amino acids. With 2 bases removed from V and 7 bases from J, the gap between germline ends came to 18 bases. Here the CDR3 reads CASSQTGIEKGQPQHF. As DNA, the CDR3 is TGCGCCAGCAGCCAAACGGGGATTGAAAAGGGCCAGCCCCAGCATTTT.

The V call is TRBV18, the J call TRBJ2-7; tentatively, D is TRBD1 (6 bases). This CDR3 is 16 amino acids long. Trimming removed 1 base at V and 0 bases at J, with 13 bases between. Germline V gene lookup returns CDR1 KGHSH and CDR2 LQKENI. CDR3: CASSPLLPDSSYEQYF. The CDR3, as DNA: TGTGCCAGCTCACCACTTCTGCCGGACAGCTCCTACGAGCAGTACTTC.

CDR3 DNA sequence: TGCGCCAGCAGTGAGTATAGGGGCGAGGCTGAAGCTTTCTTT. Its translation is CASSEYRGEAEAFF. The gene calls are TRBV10-1 and TRBJ1-1, with D possibly TRBD1 on 5 matching bases. V dropped 1 base and J dropped 6 bases, with 12 bases sitting between them. CDR3 length: 14 amino acids. Germline values: CDR1 WNHNN, CDR2 SYGVQD (reference sequence).

Concerning this clone itself: At the DNA level, this CDR3 is encoded by other sequences in the same sample as well. This CDR3 reads CASSLGQSTDTQYF. The CDR3 nucleotides are TGCGCCAGCAGCTTGGGACAGAGCACAGATACGCAGTATTTT. The rearrangement uses TRBV5-1 and TRBJ2-3, with D tentatively TRBD1 (5 bases). This CDR3 contains 14 residues. Germline CDR1 and CDR2: SGHRS and YFSETQ. The V and J ends lost 0 bases and 0 bases respectively, with 5 bases between them.

The J gene is TRBJ1-4, the V gene TRBV9, with D unclear. Germline CDR1 and CDR2: SGDLS and YYNGEE. V gave up 0 bases and J gave up 5 bases, with 11 bases separating them. This CDR3 is built from 15 residues. The CDR3 reads CASSVAGLRNEKLFF. The CDR3 DNA reads TGTGCCAGCAGCGTAGCGGGGTTACGGAATGAAAAACTGTTTTTT.

The chain links TRBV28 to TRBJ1-2; 7 positions agree with TRBD1. Germline V CDR1 and CDR2: MDHEN, SYDVKM. The trim removed 5 bases at V and 3 bases at J, leaving 6 bases unmatched. This CDR3 is built from 14 residues. DNA of the CDR3: TGTGCCAGCAGTCCAACAGGGGCCCACTATGGCTACACCTTC. It encodes CASSPTGAHYGYTF.

This clone appeared once. The genes are TRBV28 and TRBJ2-1; weak D call: TRBD2 (5 bases). The CDR3 is made up of 13 amino acids. Germline-derived CDR1 and CDR2 are MDHEN and SYDVKM. The V end lost 7 bases, the J end lost 2 bases, and 9 bases lay between the germline ends. Here the CDR3 reads CASTREPYNEQFF. Written as DNA, the CDR3 is TGTGCCAGCACGAGGGAGCCCTACAATGAGCAGTTCTTC.

The chain recombines TRBV28 with TRBJ1-1, with D possibly matching TRBD1 (6 bases). Trimming cost V 10 bases and J 6 bases, with 12 bases left between them. Germline CDR1 MDHEN, CDR2 SYDVKM. The CDR3 runs 11 residues. CDR3 DNA: TGTGCCACAGAGGGGGACCCTGAAGCTTTCTTT. Amino acids: CATEGDPEAFF.

The genes are TRBV6-5 and TRBJ1-1; D is unresolved. Trimming took 7 bases from V and 10 from J, leaving 16 bases between them. The CDR3 contains 12 residues. Germline CDR1 and CDR2: MNHEY and SVGAGI. For the CDR3, the DNA is TGTGCCAGCAACTATTTAGACGGTGGAGCTTTCTTT. Translation: CASNYLDGGAFF.

The chain is built from TRBV10-1 and TRBJ2-2; D is possibly TRBD1 (6 bases). Germline V gene data show CDR1 as WNHNN and CDR2 as SYGVQD (reference sequence). Trimming shortened V by 0 bases and J by 3 bases, and 8 bases separated the two germline ends. The CDR3 sequence is 15 residues long. CDR3 region: CASSESGHYTGELFF. For the CDR3, the DNA is TGCGCCAGCAGTGAGTCGGGACACTACACCGGGGAGCTGTTTTTT.

The V and J genes are TRBV28 and TRBJ1-3; D is unresolved. V lost 10 bases and J 0 bases, leaving 19 bases between the germline ends. The germline V gene has CDR1 MDHEN and CDR2 SYDVKM. CDR3 length equals 16 residues. The CDR3 loop reads CATGPPLGSSGNTIYF. CDR3 sequence (DNA): TGTGCCACCGGACCTCCCCTGGGGAGCTCTGGAAACACCATATATTTT.